These T cell receptor beta chains were read from a single sample in a study of neurological immune-mediated disorders. Using its own MiXCR run on the 5' RACE reads, TCRdb lists one record per CDR3 protein. The sample includes roughly 80,000 distinct CDR3 sequences, 17% of them seen just once. Specimen: PBMCs. Receptors were obtained from a woman aged 40-49 years in good health. Each CDR3 is given with its conserved first and last residue. A D gene is named only where the DNA matches it firmly. Clone size is given for some rows only: seen once, a few or many times, or a class if the clone is expanded.

v_gene	d_gene	j_gene	abundance	CDR3aa	CDR3nt
TRBV6-4	.	TRBJ2-6	many	CASSDSISGANVLTF	TGTGCCAGCAGTGACTCGATTTCAGGGGCCAACGTCCTGACTTTC
TRBV5-1	.	TRBJ1-1	few	CASSFTTNPTEAFF	TGCGCCAGCAGCTTCACCACCAACCCCACTGAAGCTTTCTTT
TRBV4-1	TRBD2	TRBJ2-3	.	CASSLTPGLAKDTQYF	TGCGCCAGCAGCTTGACTCCGGGACTAGCGAAAGATACGCAGTATTTT
TRBV6-4	.	TRBJ1-5	.	CASSDGSLEVGEHSNQPQHF	TGTGCCAGCAGTGACGGGTCTCTGGAGGTGGGAGAACATAGCAATCAGCCCCAGCATTTT
TRBV29-1	.	TRBJ2-3	many	CSVGTGNHGDTQYF	TGCAGCGTTGGAACAGGAAATCATGGAGATACGCAGTATTTT
TRBV28	.	TRBJ2-2	many	CASSESGELFF	TGTGCCAGCAGTGAGTCCGGGGAGCTGTTTTTT
TRBV15	.	TRBJ2-7	many	CATSVLRDGYEQYF	TGTGCCACCAGCGTCCTTAGGGACGGCTACGAGCAGTACTTC
TRBV5-1	.	TRBJ1-1	many	CASSLEGVVFMNTEAFF	TGCGCCAGCAGCTTGGAGGGGGTTGTCTTCATGAACACTGAAGCTTTCTTT
TRBV18	.	TRBJ1-1	.	CASSPGVSVGEAFF	TGTGCCAGCTCACCGGGGGTTTCGGTGGGTGAAGCTTTCTTT
TRBV7-9	TRBD1	TRBJ2-5	many	CASSLVRTGSETQYF	TGTGCCAGCAGCTTAGTGAGGACAGGGAGCGAGACCCAGTACTTC
TRBV5-1	.	TRBJ2-5	few	CASSLERTQYF	TGCGCCAGCAGCTTGGAAAGGACCCAGTACTTC
TRBV28	TRBD1	TRBJ1-2	once	CASSSTNRGMAYGYTF	TGTGCCAGCAGTTCCACAAACAGGGGGATGGCCTATGGCTACACCTTC
TRBV5-1	.	TRBJ2-1	many	CASSLELLNEQFF	TGCGCCAGCAGCTTGGAACTTTTAAATGAGCAGTTCTTC
TRBV5-1	TRBD2	TRBJ2-5	few	CASSWPGTSGGAVETQYF	TGCGCCAGCAGCTGGCCCGGGACTAGCGGGGGGGCCGTCGAGACCCAGTACTTC